The subject of this entry is one T cell receptor beta chain. Its target is not known. The sample comes from a study of CD4+ T cells in melanoma. The table came from immunoSEQ multiplex PCR; TCRdb's copy has only in-frame clones and leaves some out. The repertoire holds roughly 3,700 clones, around 73% seen once, with over 8.5% in the top ten. The V gene lost 5 bases and the J gene lost 5 bases, with 9 bases spanning the gap. The CDR3 runs 12 residues. Germline V gives CDR1 SEHNR, CDR2 FQNEAQ (reference sequence). General observations from the study: Reportedly, melanoma neoantigen-specific CD4+ T cells showed varied differentiation states. A reported correlation linked neoantigen-specific CD4+ T cells to CD8+, macrophage and B cell function.

Sequencing was carried out using tumor tissue. The source is a human donor with melanoma. This chain links TRBV7-9 with TRBJ2-5; D is uncertain. CDR3 nucleotide sequence: TGTGCCAGCAGCAAGATCTGGGAGACCCAGTACTTC. It yields the protein CASSKIWETQYF. Full variable domain (remainder filled in from reference TRBV7-9 and TRBJ2-5): DTGVSQNPRHKITKRGQNVTFRCDPISEHNRLYWYRQTLGQGPEFLTYFQNEAQLEKSRLLSDRFSAERPKGSFSTLEIQRTEQGDSAMYLCASSKIWETQYFGPGTRLLVL.